The entry below gives a single T cell receptor (beta chain) sequence along with its context. Antigen specificity is unknown. Clones were read by immunoSEQ multiplex PCR, and TCRdb kept only the in-frame ones, dropping some. The repertoire consists of nearly 55,000 clones, with approximately 88% occurring once and the leading ten covering roughly 8.1%. The record originates from a study of T cell clones after liver transplantation. Background on the study: Third-party-reactive TCRbeta sequences from pre-transplant mixed lymphocyte reactions served as antigen-independent comparators. Subjects received no induction therapy and standard immunosuppression until randomization at 12-24 months post-transplant. The study's findings and limits: A larger donor-reactive than third-party decline suggested partial antigen-specific deletion. Circulating graft-donor-reactive CD4 TCRbeta sequences fell significantly post-transplant in 5 of 8 subjects.

This CDR3 contains 17 residues. V lost 1 base and J lost 2; bases outside the gene matches: 10. Germline CDR1 SGHAT, CDR2 FQNNGV. The chain recombines TRBV11-2 with TRBJ2-5; 7 nucleotides line up with TRBD1. This receptor was identified in a human donor who received a liver transplant. Material: CD4+ T cells from blood, obtained before liver transplant. The CDR3 loop is CASSLGVVGRGQETQYF. CDR3 bases: TGTGCCAGCAGCTTAGGGGTAGTGGGCAGGGGGCAAGAGACCCAGTACTTC.